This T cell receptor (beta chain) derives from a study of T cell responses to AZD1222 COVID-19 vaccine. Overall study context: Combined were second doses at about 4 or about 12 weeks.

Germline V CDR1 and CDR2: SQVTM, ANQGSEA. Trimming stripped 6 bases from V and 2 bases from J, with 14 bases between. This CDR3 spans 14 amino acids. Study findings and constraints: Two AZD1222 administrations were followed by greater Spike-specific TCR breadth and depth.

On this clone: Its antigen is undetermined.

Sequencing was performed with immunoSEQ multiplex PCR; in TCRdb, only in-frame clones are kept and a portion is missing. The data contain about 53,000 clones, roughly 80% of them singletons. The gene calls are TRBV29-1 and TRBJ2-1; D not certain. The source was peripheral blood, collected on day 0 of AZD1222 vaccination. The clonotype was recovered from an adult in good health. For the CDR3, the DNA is TGCAGCGTGAAAGTCCACTCTGCCTACAATGAGCAGTTCTTC. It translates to CSVKVHSAYNEQFF.